This TCR beta chain stems from a study of cytomegalovirus exposure and HLA in healthy donors. Whole-study results and caveats: Some segments of the V type, notably TRBV6-2 and TRBV6-3, were excluded as indistinguishable.

The PCR ran on 60 Vbeta and 13 Jbeta primers. Only in-frame clones appear in the TCRdb table, and some are missing; sequencing was by immunoSEQ multiplex PCR. The sample lists some 91,000 clones, roughly two thirds occurring once. The CDR3 loop spans 15 amino acids. The V gene lost 4 bases and the J gene lost 3 bases, with 14 bases spanning the gap. Germline-derived CDR1 and CDR2 are SGHRS and YFSETQ. Notes on this clone: Its target is not known.

The TCR originated in a human donor in good health. The V call is TRBV5-1, the J call TRBJ2-1, with D possibly matching TRBD2 (5 bases). The specimen was PBMCs. DNA of the CDR3: TGCGCCAGCAGCCCGATGTTCGAGGGCTACAATGAGCAGTTCTTC. It yields the protein CASSPMFEGYNEQFF.